The present entry profiles one T cell receptor (beta chain) with its context. The antigen remains undetermined. Here immunoSEQ multiplex PCR was the method, and the copy in TCRdb shows in-frame clones only, minus some. The sample shows around 39,000 clones, almost 85% of them seen only once. The sample originates from a study of OX40 agonist ivuxolimab in advanced cancers. Across the whole study: With ivuxolimab, an agonistic anti-OX40 (CD134) antibody, patients were treated. Broader study findings: Nonresponders included some who also had low normalized T-cell clonal expansion. CD8+ T cells (on average) carried more expanded clones than CD4+ T cells. Expanded peripheral T cells had an undetermined antigen specificity.

The CDR3 length is 11 residues. The V gene's germline CDR1 is LNHDA and CDR2 SQIVND (reference sequence). Trimming removed 3 bases at V and 7 bases at J, with 3 bases between. The TCR originated in an adult with an advanced solid tumor such as melanoma, head and neck, liver or kidney cancer. The source was CD4+ or CD8+ T cells sorted from blood, collected in a trial of the OX40 agonist ivuxolimab. The chain has TRBV19 and TRBJ1-4; D ambiguous. The CDR3 spells CASSISEKLFF. The CDR3 DNA is TGTGCCAGTAGTATTAGTGAAAAACTGTTTTTT.